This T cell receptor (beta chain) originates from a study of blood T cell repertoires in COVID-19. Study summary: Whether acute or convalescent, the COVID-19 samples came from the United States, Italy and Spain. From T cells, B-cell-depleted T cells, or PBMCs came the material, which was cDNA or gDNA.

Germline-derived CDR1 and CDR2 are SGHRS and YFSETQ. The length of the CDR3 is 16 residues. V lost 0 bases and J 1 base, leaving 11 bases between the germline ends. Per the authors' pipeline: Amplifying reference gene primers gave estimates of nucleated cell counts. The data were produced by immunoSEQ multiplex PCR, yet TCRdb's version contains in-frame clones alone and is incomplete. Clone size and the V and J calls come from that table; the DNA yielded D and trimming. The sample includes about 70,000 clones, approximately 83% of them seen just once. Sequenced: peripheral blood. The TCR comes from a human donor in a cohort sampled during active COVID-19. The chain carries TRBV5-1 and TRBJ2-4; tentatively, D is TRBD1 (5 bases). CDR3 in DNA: TGCGCCAGCAGCTTGGTACCAGGGAAGGCCAAAAACATTCAGTACTTC. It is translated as CASSLVPGKAKNIQYF.